This TCR beta chain was identified in a study of shared T cell receptors in the human thymus. Assay: immunoSEQ multiplex PCR; the TCRdb copy retains only in-frame clones and omits some. The sample shows hundreds of thousands of clones, 85% to 90% of them seen only once. The same data also went into a second study, on human thymus T cells.

The TCR comes from a boy in the first two years of life with a congenital heart defect. The sample consisted of thymocytes.

The CDR3 DNA is TGTGCCAGCAGTTACTCGCTGGAGGACTCTGGGGCCAACGTCCTGACTTTC. Protein: CASSYSLEDSGANVLTF. The V and J genes are TRBV6-7 and TRBJ2-6; maybe TRBD2 (5 bases). TRBV6-7 counts as an open reading frame of uncertain function. Between the trimmed V and J ends, which lost 0 bases and 0 bases, there was a span of 9 bases. This CDR3 region has 17 residues.